This entry is about one T cell receptor (beta chain). Its specificity is not known. Per the germline V gene, CDR1 is SGHTS and CDR2 is YDEGEE. The V gene end was trimmed by 0 bases and the J gene end by 7 bases; junction bases not matched to a gene: 7. The CDR3 spans 15 residues. This record comes from a study of T cell responses to AZD1222 COVID-19 vaccine. Profiled with immunoSEQ multiplex PCR; TCRdb holds only in-frame clones, not every one. The repertoire includes about 140,000 clones, 89% of them detected once, and approximately 4.5% sits in the top ten. Study results and caveats: The study found Spike-specific TCR breadth and depth rose after two AZD1222 doses. There were repertoire samples only from the period after the peak T cell response. Spike was spanned by vaccine-associated CD4 TCRs, with dominance at 160-218 and 743-854.

The chain recombines TRBV5-8 with TRBJ1-5; 7 bases fit TRBD1. This TCR was sampled from an adult in good health. The material was peripheral blood, obtained on day 0 of AZD1222 vaccination. The DNA of the CDR3 is TGTGCCAGCAGCTTGGGGAGGACAGGATGGCAGCCCCAGCATTTT. It yields the protein CASSLGRTGWQPQHF.